The rows below give T cell receptor beta chains drawn from one sample of a study of cytomegalovirus exposure and HLA in healthy donors. Here immunoSEQ multiplex PCR was the method, and the copy in TCRdb shows in-frame clones only, minus some. The data hold 180,000 or so clones, with about 82% observed a single time. Specimen: PBMCs. Receptor source: a man in his late teens or twenties in good health and CMV-seronegative. Both conserved end residues are part of each CDR3. A D gene is named only where the DNA matches it firmly. Not every row has a clone size; where given, it reads once, few, many or a size class.

j_call v_call clone_size d_call cdr3_aa cdr3_nt
TRBJ2-4 TRBV10-3 NA TRBD1 CAISEGGQGGNIQYF TGTGCCATCAGTGAAGGAGGACAGGGTGGCAACATTCAGTACTTC
TRBJ2-5 TRBV2 once TRBD1 CASSLRDRVIRETQYF TGTGCCAGCAGTCTACGGGACAGGGTGATAAGAGAGACCCAGTACTTC
TRBJ2-5 TRBV5-6 NA TRBD1 CASSSTGVGKETQYF TGTGCCAGCAGCTCGACAGGGGTTGGGAAGGAGACCCAGTACTTC
TRBJ1-1 TRBV5-1 NA TRBD1 CASSGRGQGAEAFF TGCGCCAGCAGCGGCAGGGGGCAGGGGGCTGAAGCTTTCTTT
TRBJ2-7 TRBV7-6 NA NA CASSSSVYEQYF TGTGCCAGCAGCTCCTCGGTGTACGAGCAGTACTTC
TRBJ2-2 TRBV5-1 NA TRBD1 CASSKAQGAGELFF TGCGCCAGCAGCAAAGCACAGGGGGCCGGGGAGCTGTTTTTT
TRBJ2-1 TRBV5-1 NA TRBD2 CASSLDGTSGRALDEQFF TGCGCCAGCAGCTTGGACGGGACTAGCGGGAGGGCCCTTGATGAGCAGTTCTTC
TRBJ1-3 TRBV9 NA NA CASSADSFSGNTIYF TGTGCCAGCAGCGCCGACAGCTTCTCTGGAAACACCATATATTTT
TRBJ2-1 TRBV11-3 NA NA CASSLGGSSYNEQFF TGTGCCAGCAGCTTAGGGGGCAGCTCCTACAATGAGCAGTTCTTC
TRBJ1-2 TRBV28 NA NA CASSGVSGQYGYTF TGTGCCAGCAGTGGCGTATCAGGACAGTATGGCTACACCTTC
TRBJ2-1 TRBV28 NA TRBD2 CASSPLAGAYNEQFF TGTGCCAGCAGCCCACTAGCGGGAGCGTACAATGAGCAGTTCTTC
TRBJ2-6 TRBV7-9 few NA CASSLYSGANVLTF TGTGCCAGCAGCTTGTACTCTGGGGCCAACGTCCTGACTTTC
TRBJ2-7 TRBV28 NA TRBD1 CASSLWGPRDRTYEQYF TGTGCCAGCAGTTTATGGGGCCCCAGGGACAGAACCTACGAGCAGTACTTC
TRBJ1-5 TRBV6-5 NA TRBD1 CASSPDRDSNQPQHF TGTGCCAGCAGCCCGGACAGGGACAGCAATCAGCCCCAGCATTTT
TRBJ2-3 TRBV9 once TRBD2 CASSFRTSGSDTQYF TGTGCCAGCAGCTTCAGGACTAGCGGGAGTGATACGCAGTATTTT
TRBJ2-7 TRBV15 NA NA CATSRGSSKVISYEQYF TGTGCCACCAGCAGGGGCTCTTCGAAGGTTATCTCCTACGAGCAGTACTTC
TRBJ1-1 TRBV28 NA NA CASGESEAFF TGTGCCAGCGGAGAGAGTGAAGCTTTCTTT
TRBJ2-3 TRBV19 NA TRBD2 CASSTLRGRSTDTQYF TGTGCCAGTAGCACTCTGCGCGGGAGGAGCACAGATACGCAGTATTTT
TRBJ1-6 TRBV29-1 NA NA CSVGRVPNSPLHF TGCAGCGTTGGCAGGGTTCCGAATTCACCCCTCCACTTT
TRBJ1-1 TRBV2 NA TRBD1 CASSQGVNTEAFF TGTGCCAGCTCACAGGGGGTGAACACTGAAGCTTTCTTT
TRBJ1-4 TRBV11-2 NA NA CASSETAPLKGGGEKLFF TGTGCCAGCAGCGAAACAGCGCCCCTAAAGGGGGGAGGGGAAAAACTGTTTTTT
TRBJ1-2 TRBV11-2 NA NA CASSPQGGYGYTF TGTGCCAGCAGCCCTCAGGGTGGCTATGGCTACACCTTC
TRBJ2-7 TRBV5-1 few TRBD1 CASSQTGGSSYEQYF TGCGCCAGCAGCCAGACAGGGGGGAGCTCCTACGAGCAGTACTTC
TRBJ1-2 TRBV5-1 NA NA CASSPLTGNYGYTF TGCGCCAGCAGCCCTCTCACAGGGAACTATGGCTACACCTTC
TRBJ2-2 TRBV7-7 NA NA CASSLGAGELFF TGTGCTAGCAGCTTAGGCGCCGGGGAGCTGTTTTTT
TRBJ2-2 TRBV5-1 once NA CASSLVGQGQLFF TGCGCCAGCAGCTTGGTGGGGCAGGGGCAGCTGTTTTTT
TRBJ2-1 TRBV4-1 once TRBD2 CASSPGGRAGGRGEQFF TGCGCCAGCAGCCCCGGAGGGAGAGCGGGGGGGCGGGGAGAGCAGTTCTTC
TRBJ1-6 TRBV5-6 NA NA CASSFDGRYNSPLHF TGTGCCAGCAGCTTTGATGGCCGCTATAATTCACCCCTCCACTTT
TRBJ2-3 TRBV5-1 NA TRBD2 CASSLGTSGGAGSDTQYF TGCGCCAGCAGCTTGGGGACTAGCGGGGGGGCAGGGTCAGATACGCAGTATTTT
TRBJ2-7 TRBV4-1 NA TRBD2 CASSQASGSYEQYF TGCGCCAGCAGCCAGGCTAGCGGCTCCTACGAGCAGTACTTC
TRBJ2-7 TRBV27 NA NA CASSLSRVSYEQYF TGTGCCAGCAGTTTGAGCAGGGTTTCCTACGAGCAGTACTTC
TRBJ1-6 TRBV6-1 NA NA CASSVGQNNSPLHF TGTGCCAGCAGTGTTGGTCAGAATAATTCACCCCTCCACTTT
TRBJ2-7 TRBV6-5 once TRBD1 CASSSTGDEQYF TGTGCCAGCAGCTCTACAGGGGACGAGCAGTACTTC
TRBJ1-1 TRBV9 once NA CASSSADSDLMNTEAFF TGTGCCAGCAGCTCTGCGGACAGCGATCTCATGAACACTGAAGCTTTCTTT
TRBJ1-2 TRBV28 NA NA CASSRYVNIYGYTF TGTGCCAGCAGCAGATATGTCAATATCTATGGCTACACCTTC
TRBJ1-6 TRBV6-1 NA TRBD1 CASSAGTDNSPLHF TGTGCCAGCAGTGCCGGGACAGATAATTCACCCCTCCACTTT
TRBJ2-2 TRBV30 NA NA CAWQATGELFF TGTGCCTGGCAGGCCACCGGGGAGCTGTTTTTT
TRBJ2-7 TRBV14 NA NA CASSQVSEQYF TGTGCCAGCAGCCAAGTTAGCGAGCAGTACTTC
TRBJ1-1 TRBV28 NA NA CASGEIEAFF TGTGCCAGCGGAGAGATTGAAGCTTTCTTT
TRBJ2-3 TRBV5-4 NA NA CASSLDPDTQYF TGTGCCAGCAGCCTAGATCCAGATACGCAGTATTTT
TRBJ1-1 TRBV5-6 few NA CASSQIGGGGEAFF TGTGCCAGCAGTCAAATCGGGGGTGGGGGTGAAGCTTTCTTT
TRBJ2-7 TRBV9 NA NA CASSVGGATYEQYF TGTGCCAGCAGCGTGGGGGGAGCAACCTACGAGCAGTACTTC
TRBJ1-5 TRBV5-8 few TRBD1 CASRRTGEQPQHF TGTGCCAGCAGGCGAACAGGGGAACAGCCCCAGCATTTT
TRBJ2-7 TRBV29-1 NA TRBD2 CSVPGTSGAEQYF TGCAGCGTGCCCGGGACTAGCGGTGCCGAGCAGTACTTC
TRBJ2-3 TRBV11-3 NA NA CASSGGSWGDTQYF TGTGCCAGCAGCGGAGGGAGCTGGGGAGATACGCAGTATTTT
TRBJ2-1 TRBV28 NA TRBD1 CASSPTGVQSRGEFF TGTGCCAGCAGTCCGACAGGGGTTCAGAGCAGGGGGGAGTTCTTC
TRBJ2-3 TRBV10-1 NA TRBD2 CASSDGGTSGTDTQYF TGCGCCAGCAGTGACGGGGGGACTAGCGGCACAGATACGCAGTATTTT
TRBJ2-5 TRBV7-6 NA TRBD2 CASSLSGGAQTQYF TGTGCCAGCAGCTTAAGCGGGGGGGCCCAGACCCAGTACTTC
TRBJ2-1 TRBV7-6 NA TRBD2 CASSLVGGGAQYNEQFF TGTGCCAGCAGCTTAGTGGGCGGGGGGGCGCAATACAATGAGCAGTTCTTC
TRBJ2-1 TRBV28 NA TRBD1 CASRTGMILYNEQFF TGTGCCAGCAGGACAGGGATGATCCTCTACAATGAGCAGTTCTTC
TRBJ2-4 TRBV9 NA NA CASSVGGRGVESKNIQYF TGTGCCAGCAGCGTAGGTGGGAGAGGTGTTGAGTCCAAAAACATTCAGTACTTC
TRBJ2-1 TRBV5-6 once TRBD1 CASSRGTGGHNEQFF TGTGCCAGCAGCCGAGGGACAGGGGGCCACAATGAGCAGTTCTTC
TRBJ1-5 TRBV27 NA NA CASSPTTVNQPQHF TGTGCCAGCAGTCCAACGACAGTCAATCAGCCCCAGCATTTT
TRBJ1-1 TRBV27 NA NA CASSSLQRTEAFF TGTGCCAGCAGTTCATTGCAGAGGACTGAAGCTTTCTTT
TRBJ2-7 TRBV6-5 few TRBD2 CASSYSASGIYEQYF TGTGCCAGCAGTTACTCGGCTAGCGGGATCTACGAGCAGTACTTC
TRBJ1-6 TRBV11-2 NA TRBD1 CASSYPTGSGSPLHF TGTGCCAGCAGCTACCCGACAGGGAGTGGTTCACCCCTCCACTTT
TRBJ1-3 TRBV29-1 NA TRBD1 CSAGTVGNTIYF TGCAGCGCAGGGACAGTAGGAAACACCATATATTTT